This T cell receptor beta chain came from a study of cytomegalovirus exposure and HLA in healthy donors. General study results and limits: 15,000 to 20,000 TCR beta sequences were associated with HLA alleles at 0.05 false discovery rate in a later analysis. Testing in vitro showed a few CMV-associated chains specific for CMV antigens. What a later analysis showed was that several of the most significant clusters appeared linked to common viral pathogens. Prior analysis indicated that the majority of TCR beta V segments exhibited productivity approximately 87% or approximately 30% of the time.

Points on this clone: Its antigen remains unknown.

The junction had 4 bases not matched to a gene; V was cut back by 3 bases and J by 4 bases. CDR1 and CDR2 (germline): GTSNPN, SVGIG (reference sequence). The length of the CDR3 is 13 residues. The PCR used 60 Vbeta and 13 Jbeta primers. The data were produced by immunoSEQ multiplex PCR, yet TCRdb's version contains in-frame clones alone and is incomplete. The sample shows under 150,000 clones, nearly 80% of them seen only once. J is TRBJ1-2 and V is TRBV30; TRBD1 matches 8 bases. The receptor's source is a man aged 40-50 years in good health and CMV-seropositive. Material for sequencing was PBMCs. CDR3 residues: CAWRQGAGYGYTF. As DNA, the CDR3 is TGTGCCTGGAGGCAGGGGGCCGGCTATGGCTACACCTTC.